This T cell receptor beta chain was identified in a study of OX40 agonist ivuxolimab in advanced cancers. Per the germline V gene, CDR1 is SGHRS and CDR2 is YFSETQ. CDR3 size: 14 residues. Between the trimmed V and J ends, which lost 3 bases and 4 bases, there was a span of 13 bases. The table came from immunoSEQ multiplex PCR; TCRdb's copy has only in-frame clones and leaves some out. The table has some 52,000 clones, over 80% seen once. This clone appeared once. The TCR sequence derives from an adult with an advanced solid tumor such as melanoma, head and neck, liver or kidney cancer. The gene calls are TRBV5-1 and TRBJ2-5, with no clear D. Sequencing used CD4+ or CD8+ T cells sorted from blood, obtained in a trial of the OX40 agonist ivuxolimab. The CDR3 DNA sequence: TGCGCCAGCAGCTGGAAGGGTGTGGGAGAGACCCAGTACTTC. Translated: CASSWKGVGETQYF. Based on the CDR3 plus reference TRBV5-1 and TRBJ2-5, the full variable domain is KAGVTQTPRYLIKTRGQQVTLSCSPISGHRSVSWYQQTPGQGLQFLFEYFSETQRNKGNFPGRFSGRQFSNSRSEMNVSTLELGDSALYLCASSWKGVGETQYFGPGTRLLVL.